The sample holds many counts of the clone carrying this T cell receptor beta chain. Antigen: not known. Germline V CDR1 and CDR2: MNHEY, SVGAGI. CDR3 length: 15 residues. V was pared by 4 bases and J by 0 bases, with 12 bases between. These data come from a study of early T cells in non-severe SARS-CoV-2 infection. Whole-study context: The study sequenced bulk RNA from unsorted whole blood, with chains unpaired.

Findings and caveats of the study: The VDJdb matching leaned toward anti-spike CD8 responses and overlooked private and CD4 specificities.

Each cDNA molecule carried a unique molecular identifier. A single record per CDR3 protein comes from TCRdb applying MiXCR to the 5' RACE reads. The sample gives over 75,000 distinct CDR3 sequences, 13% of which show up once; around 2.4% is in the top ten. Material for sequencing was whole blood. This sequence joins TRBV6-5 and TRBJ1-2; the D is unclear. The receptor was isolated from an adult who was a healthcare worker with PCR-confirmed SARS-CoV-2 infection or an uninfected control (not recorded which). The CDR3 DNA follows: TGTGCCAGCAGTTCCCACAGTATCACTAACTATGGCTACACCTTC. The encoded protein is CASSSHSITNYGYTF.